This T cell receptor (beta chain) comes out of a study of OX40 agonist ivuxolimab in advanced cancers. Across the whole study: Patients receiving dose escalation had hepatocellular carcinoma, melanoma, renal cell or head and neck cancer. Whole-study results and caveats: Some nonresponders additionally presented with little normalized T-cell clonal expansion.

Assay used: immunoSEQ multiplex PCR; TCRdb lists only in-frame clones, some missing. The table lists 91,000 or so clones, around 94% of them singletons. Trimming removed 2 bases from V and 11 bases from J; junction bases left unmatched: 8. The CDR3 covers 14 residues. CDR1 SGHDN and CDR2 FVKESK come from the germline V gene. On this clone: As yet, its antigen is unknown.

Sequenced material: CD4+ or CD8+ T cells sorted from blood, taken in a trial of the OX40 agonist ivuxolimab. The sequence came from an adult with an advanced solid tumor such as melanoma, head and neck, liver or kidney cancer. The chain is built from TRBV14 and TRBJ2-7, with 11 bases fitting TRBD2. CDR3 residues: CASSQPGLAAREYF. In nucleotides, the CDR3 is TGTGCCAGCAGCCAACCGGGACTAGCGGCCCGGGAGTACTTC.